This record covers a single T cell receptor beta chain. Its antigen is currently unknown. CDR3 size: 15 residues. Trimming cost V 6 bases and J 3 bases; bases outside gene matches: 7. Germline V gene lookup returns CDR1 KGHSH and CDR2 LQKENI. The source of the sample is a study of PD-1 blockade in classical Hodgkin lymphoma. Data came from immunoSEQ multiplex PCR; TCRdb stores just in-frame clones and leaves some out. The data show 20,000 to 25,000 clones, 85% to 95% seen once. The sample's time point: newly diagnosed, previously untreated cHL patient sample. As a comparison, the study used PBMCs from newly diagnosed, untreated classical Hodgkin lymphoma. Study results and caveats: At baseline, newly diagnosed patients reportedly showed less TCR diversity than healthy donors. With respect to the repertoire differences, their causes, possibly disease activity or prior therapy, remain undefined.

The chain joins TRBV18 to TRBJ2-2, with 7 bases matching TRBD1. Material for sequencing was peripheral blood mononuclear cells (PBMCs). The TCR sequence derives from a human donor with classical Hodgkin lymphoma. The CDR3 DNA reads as TGTGCCAGCTCTCCCGACAGGGTTGACACCGGGGAGCTGTTTTTT. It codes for CASSPDRVDTGELFF.